This T cell receptor beta chain was found in a study of T cell responses to AZD1222 COVID-19 vaccine. General observations from the study: No day 14 peak samples; only post-peak repertoires were characterized. Spike as a whole was targeted by vaccine-associated CD4 TCRs, dominant at 160-218 and 743-854. At study baseline, merely six AZD1222 recipients were seropositive.

Assay used: immunoSEQ multiplex PCR; TCRdb lists only in-frame clones, some missing. The sample lists around 140,000 clones, 91% occurring once. The CDR3 has 16 residues. From germline, CDR1 is LNHDA and CDR2 SQIVND (reference sequence). V lost 5 bases, J lost 4 bases, and 20 bases lay in between. This clone was counted a single time. The antigen remains unidentified. Recipients boosted at about 4 weeks or about 12 weeks are pooled. This receptor was taken from an adult who received the AZD1222 COVID-19 vaccine. This chain joins TRBV19 and TRBJ1-2, with a possible D match to TRBD1 (6 bases). Source: peripheral blood, taken 28 days after the second AZD1222 dose. This chain's CDR3 is CASSPPRQGKFYGYTF. For the CDR3, the DNA is TGTGCCAGTAGTCCCCCCCGGCAGGGGAAATTCTATGGCTACACCTTC.